A single sample gave rise to the 17 T cell receptor beta chains below, sequenced in a study of shared clonotypes between healthy human individuals. The assay was immunoSEQ multiplex PCR, and TCRdb's table has in-frame clones only and misses some. The repertoire holds over a million clones, with approximately 70% as singletons. The sample was memory CD4+ T cells sorted from blood. Subset in this sample: CD45RA-negative fraction. The receptors were sampled from a man aged 18 to 29 in good health.

This rearrangement joins TRBV18 to TRBJ2-7, with D possibly TRBD1 on 6 matching bases. V shed 3 bases and J shed 5 bases, with 14 bases lying between them. The CDR3 consists of 14 residues. Germline V gene sequence: CDR1 KGHSH, CDR2 LQKENI. The CDR3 region is CASSPQGRVNEQYF. The CDR3 DNA follows: TGTGCCAGCTCACCCCAGGGGAGAGTAAACGAGCAGTACTTC. Supplemented by reference TRBV18 and TRBJ2-7, the full variable domain reads NAGVMQNPRHLVRRRGQEARLRCSPMKGHSHVYWYRQLPEEGLKFMVYLQKENIIDESGMPKERFSAEFPKEGPSILRIQQVVRGDSAAYFCASSPQGRVNEQYFGPGTRLTVT.

The chain employs TRBV25-1 and TRBJ1-2; tentative D call: TRBD1 (5 bases). The CDR3 extends over 13 amino acids. The germline V gene has CDR1 MGHDK and CDR2 SYGVNS. V was pared by 7 bases and J by 7 bases, with 16 bases between. DNA of the CDR3: TGTGCCAGCACCCCCGGGGGTGACCTTGGCTACACCTTC. This encodes CASTPGGDLGYTF.

This clone was recorded at least ten times. This chain links TRBV7-6 with TRBJ2-7; 8 bases match TRBD2. CDR1 SGHVS and CDR2 FNYEAQ come from the germline V gene. This CDR3 comprises 15 residues. Trimming removed 2 bases from V and 3 bases from J; junction bases left unmatched: 6. The CDR3 nucleotides are TGTGCCAGCAGCTTAAAGGCGGGAGGAGTCTACGAGCAGTACTTC. This translates into CASSLKAGGVYEQYF.

The gene calls are TRBV10-3 and TRBJ2-5, with 13 bases matching TRBD2. With 4 bases clipped from V and 5 bases from J, the junction kept 4 bases outside the gene matches. Germline V gives CDR1 ENHRY, CDR2 SYGVKD. The CDR3 consists of 15 residues. This chain's CDR3 is CAISGTSGSRETQYF. The CDR3 region has the DNA TGTGCCATCAGTGGGACTAGCGGGAGTCGGGAGACCCAGTACTTC.

Details on this clone: A much larger clonotype is one base distant, so this may be a read error. Within the sample, other DNA sequences also encode this same CDR3. This chain links TRBV7-8 with TRBJ1-5; no clear D gene. The CDR3 is made up of 14 amino acids. Germline V CDR1 and CDR2: SGHVS, FQNEAQ. V gave up 1 base and J gave up 3 bases, with 7 bases separating them. CDR3 residues: CASSLVGLNQPQHF. CDR3 DNA: TGTGCCAGCAGCTTAGTAGGCCTCAATCAGCCCCAGCATTTT.

The V call is TRBV28, the J call TRBJ1-5, with 8 bases lining up with TRBD1. CDR1 and CDR2 (germline): MDHEN, SYDVKM. The CDR3 extends over 14 amino acids. The junction had 4 bases not matched to a gene; V was cut back by 5 bases and J by 4 bases. DNA of the CDR3: TGTGCCAGCAGTCCTGGACAGGGTAATCAGCCCCAGCATTTT. Its protein product is CASSPGQGNQPQHF.

The chain combines TRBV29-1 with TRBJ2-4; 7 bases match TRBD2. Germline CDR1 and CDR2: SQVTM and ANQGSEA. The V segment lost 2 bases and the J segment 0 bases; nucleotides outside the gene matches: 7. CDR3 length: 16 amino acids. The CDR3 sequence: CSVERGGDRAKNIQYF. CDR3 sequence (DNA): TGCAGCGTTGAACGCGGGGGAGACAGAGCCAAAAACATTCAGTACTTC.

The chain uses TRBV19 and TRBJ1-4; D gene uncertain. This CDR3 comprises 14 residues. V was clipped by 3 bases and J by 0 bases, with 5 bases between them. The germline CDR1 and CDR2 sequences are LNHDA and SQIVND (reference sequence). For the CDR3, the DNA is TGTGCCAGTAGTATCGATTCAACTAATGAAAAACTGTTTTTT. Its protein product is CASSIDSTNEKLFF.

In this sample, this clone turned up many times. This chain links TRBV7-2 with TRBJ2-1; TRBD2 agrees at 10 bases. Per the germline V gene, CDR1 is SGHTA and CDR2 is FQGNSA. The CDR3 length is 14 residues. Unmatched junction bases numbered 4, after V lost 3 bases and J lost 8 bases. The CDR3 nucleotides read TGTGCCAGCAGCTTTAGCGGGGGGCGGGATGAGCAGTTCTTC. This sequence encodes CASSFSGGRDEQFF.

This chain's CDR3 is CASNPNDRAKNIQYF. For the CDR3, the DNA is TGTGCCAGTAACCCAAACGACAGAGCCAAAAACATTCAGTACTTC. V gene TRBV19 combines with J gene TRBJ2-4; possible D gene TRBD1, 5 bases. Trimming left V 7 bases short and J 0 bases short, with 13 bases between. The CDR3 loop spans 15 amino acids. The V gene's germline CDR1 is LNHDA and CDR2 SQIVND (reference sequence).

The V and J genes are TRBV10-2 and TRBJ2-1, with 7 nucleotides matching TRBD2. V gave up 7 bases and J gave up 8 bases; unmatched junction bases: 8. This CDR3 spans 13 amino acids. In germline, CDR1 is WSHSY, CDR2 SAAADI. CDR3 DNA sequence: TGCGCCAGCACCCGAGGGCTAGCGGATGAGCAGTTCTTC. It encodes CASTRGLADEQFF.

The chain uses TRBV5-6 and TRBJ1-2; D not resolved. V lost 4 bases and J lost 2, with 12 bases in between. This CDR3 is 14 amino acids long. In germline, CDR1 is SGHDT, CDR2 YYEEEE. DNA of the CDR3: TGTGCCAGCAGCCTTCTTGAAGCAAACTATGGCTACACCTTC. Its translation is CASSLLEANYGYTF.

The rearrangement joins TRBV7-2 to TRBJ1-2, with D perhaps matching TRBD1 (6 bases). In germline, CDR1 is SGHTA, CDR2 FQGNSA. V was shortened by 5 bases and J by 2 bases, with 15 bases between the two germline ends. The CDR3 spans 15 residues. In nucleotides, the CDR3 is TGTGCCAGCAGCCCCGGACAGAGTGCAAACTATGGCTACACCTTC. This gives the protein CASSPGQSANYGYTF.

The chain joins TRBV7-2 to TRBJ1-2; 7 bases map to TRBD1. V lost 5 bases, J lost 6 bases, and 12 bases stayed unmatched. Germline V gene lookup returns CDR1 SGHTA and CDR2 FQGNSA. The CDR3 has 15 residues. CDR3 DNA: TGTGCCAGCAGCCCCCAGCAGGGGGGGAGAAATGGCTACACCTTC. It yields the protein CASSPQQGGRNGYTF.

The V and J genes are TRBV10-3 and TRBJ2-7; 8 bases agree with TRBD1. The length of the CDR3 is 13 residues. V dropped 6 bases and J dropped 6; count of bases not matched to a gene: 7. The germline V gene has CDR1 ENHRY and CDR2 SYGVKD. CDR3 in DNA: TGTGCCATCAGAGAAACCACAGGGGGCGAGCAGTACTTC. This translates into CAIRETTGGEQYF.

The chain couples TRBV30 to TRBJ2-3; a possible D gene is TRBD2 (5 bases). The V and J ends lost 0 bases and 0 bases respectively, with 13 bases between them. The CDR3 sequence is 16 residues long. Germline CDR1 reads GTSNPN; CDR2 reads SVGIG (reference sequence). The CDR3 sequence: CAWSVPSGGSTDTQYF. The DNA for the CDR3 is TGTGCCTGGAGTGTACCCTCTGGAGGTAGCACAGATACGCAGTATTTT.

The chain recombines TRBV6-1 with TRBJ2-7; D gene uncertain. The CDR3 runs 13 residues. Germline CDR1 is MNHNS and CDR2 is SASEGT. The V gene lost 5 bases and the J gene lost 5 bases, with 13 bases spanning the gap. Written as DNA, the CDR3 is TGTGCCAGCAGTCCCACGTTGCCCAACGAGCAGTACTTC. Its protein is CASSPTLPNEQYF.